This record covers a single TCR beta chain. The assay was immunoSEQ multiplex PCR, and TCRdb's table has in-frame clones only and misses some. The table shows 70,000 to 75,000 clones, with about nine tenths occurring only once. These data originate in a study of PD-L1 blockade in urothelial cancer. The CDR3 has 15 residues. The V end lost 5 bases, the J end lost 7 bases, and 21 bases lay between the germline ends. Germline-derived CDR1 and CDR2 are SEHNR and FQNEAQ (reference sequence). Described time point: pretreatment peripheral blood. This sample comprised PBMCs, obtained around atezolizumab (anti-PD-L1) treatment. The TCR was taken from a man aged 65-85 years with urothelial cancer. The chain recombines TRBV7-9 with TRBJ2-7, with a weak D call TRBD1 (5 bases). The DNA for the CDR3 is TGTGCCAGCAGCCTCCCCACGGCAGGGAAAGTTGAGCAGTACTTC. It specifies CASSLPTAGKVEQYF.